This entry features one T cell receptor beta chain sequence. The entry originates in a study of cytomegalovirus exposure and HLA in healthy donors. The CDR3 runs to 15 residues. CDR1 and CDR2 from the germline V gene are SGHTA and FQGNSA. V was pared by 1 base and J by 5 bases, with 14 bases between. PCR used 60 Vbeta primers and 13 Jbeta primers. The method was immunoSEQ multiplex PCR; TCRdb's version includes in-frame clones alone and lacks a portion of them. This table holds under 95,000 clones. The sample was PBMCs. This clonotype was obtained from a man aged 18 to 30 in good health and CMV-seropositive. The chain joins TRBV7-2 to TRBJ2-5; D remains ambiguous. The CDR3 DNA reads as TGTGCCAGCAGCTTAGGTCTGGGCGCTGGGGAGACCCAGTACTTC. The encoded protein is CASSLGLGAGETQYF.